The 21 T cell receptor beta chains below come from one sample, sequenced in a study of shared clonotypes between healthy human individuals. TCRdb's table, derived via immunoSEQ multiplex PCR, lists solely in-frame clones and lacks some. The data hold fewer than 850,000 clones, with about 96% observed a single time. Naive CD8 cells lacked CD45RO, underwent positive selection for CCR7 and left out terminally differentiated effector memory CD45RA+ cells. The sample taken for sequencing was naive CD8+ T cells sorted from blood. These receptor sequences come from a man aged 25 to 40 in good health.

In its sample, this clone was seen once. The rearrangement joins TRBV7-9 to TRBJ2-1; 12 bases align to TRBD2. The length of the CDR3 is 15 residues. The germline gives CDR1 SEHNR, CDR2 FQNEAQ (reference sequence). Trimming removed 5 bases from V and 5 bases from J; junction bases left unmatched: 4. CDR3 coding DNA: TGTGCCAGCAGCAATCGACTAGCGGGAGACAATGAGCAGTTCTTC. Protein product: CASSNRLAGDNEQFF.

The CDR3 nucleotides are TGCAGCGTTGTCGTGACTACACCACCAAACACAGATACGCAGTATTTT. Translating gives CSVVVTTPPNTDTQYF. This chain joins TRBV29-1 and TRBJ2-3, with a weak D call TRBD2 (5 bases). Germline V gene data show CDR1 as SQVTM and CDR2 as ANQGSEA. CDR3 length: 16 amino acids. The V and J ends lost 4 bases and 2 bases respectively, with 19 bases between them.

This sequence joins TRBV7-3 and TRBJ2-2; unclear D gene. Per the germline V gene, CDR1 is SGHTA and CDR2 is FQGTGA. With 1 base removed from V and 5 bases from J, the gap between germline ends came to 8 bases. The CDR3 runs to 14 residues. The CDR3 nucleotides read TGTGCCAGCAGCTTAATAACCGGGACCGGGGAGCTGTTTTTT. Its translation: CASSLITGTGELFF.

The chain couples TRBV16 to TRBJ2-2; no reliable D call. Trimming removed 1 base from V and 5 bases from J, with 8 bases in between. Looked up from germline, CDR1 is KGHSY and CDR2 is FQNENV. CDR3 length: 14 residues. The CDR3 spells CASSQYAITGELFF. CDR3 coding DNA: TGTGCCAGCAGCCAATACGCGATTACCGGGGAGCTGTTTTTT. Combining the CDR3 with reference TRBV16 and TRBJ2-2 gives the whole variable domain GEEVAQTPKHLVRGEGQKAKLYCAPIKGHSYVFWYQQVLKNEFKFLISFQNENVFDETGMPKERFSAKCLPNSPCSLEIQATKLEDSAVYFCASSQYAITGELFFGEGSRLTVL.

The rearrangement links TRBV27 to TRBJ1-5, with no clear D. This CDR3 region has 15 residues. From germline, CDR1 is MNHEY and CDR2 SMNVEV (reference sequence). Trimming stripped 1 base from V and 0 bases from J, with 7 bases between. This chain's CDR3 is CASSLLGSSNQPQHF. The CDR3 nucleotides are TGTGCCAGCAGTTTATTGGGGAGTAGCAATCAGCCCCAGCATTTT.

J is TRBJ1-5 and V is TRBV6-1, with 7 bases identical to TRBD1. Looked up from germline, CDR1 is MNHNS and CDR2 is SASEGT. J gave up 3 bases and V 3 bases, and 2 bases lay outside the gene matches. The CDR3 covers 14 residues. In DNA form, the CDR3 reads TGTGCCAGCAGTGACGGGACAGACAATCAGCCCCAGCATTTT. Residues: CASSDGTDNQPQHF.

The chain carries TRBV28 and TRBJ2-7; no clear D gene. V shed 8 bases and J shed 3 bases, with 8 bases lying between them. Germline values: CDR1 MDHEN, CDR2 SYDVKM. CDR3 length: 11 residues. The CDR3 loop reads CASSTNYEQYF. DNA of the CDR3: TGTGCCAGCTCAACCAACTACGAGCAGTACTTC.

This clone was observed once. The CDR3 DNA is TGTGCCAGCAGTTACTGGTCAACCCCCACCGGGGAGCTGTTTTTT. Translated, it gives CASSYWSTPTGELFF. The V call is TRBV6-5, the J call TRBJ2-2; D gene uncertain. V was trimmed by 1 base and J by 4 bases, leaving 10 bases between them. The germline CDR1 and CDR2 sequences are MNHEY and SVGAGI. This CDR3 has 15 amino acids.

The rearrangement links TRBV4-1 to TRBJ2-3; TRBD2 matches at 10 bases. The J segment lost 5 bases and the V segment lost 4 bases, leaving 9 bases of the junction unmatched. The CDR3 covers 16 residues. The germline V gene encodes CDR1 MGHRA and CDR2 YSYEKL. The CDR3 DNA sequence: TGCGCCAGCAGCCTGGAAGCGGGAGGGCATGGAGATACGCAGTATTTT. Protein product: CASSLEAGGHGDTQYF.

The J gene is TRBJ1-1, the V gene TRBV20-1, with unresolved D. Trimming pared 6 bases from V and 5 bases from J, leaving 4 bases between. There are 9 residues in the CDR3. The germline V gene has CDR1 DFQATT and CDR2 SNEGSKA (reference sequence). CDR3 nucleotides: TGCAGTGCCCGTACTGAAGCTTTCTTT. It codes for CSARTEAFF.

The V and J genes are TRBV6-1 and TRBJ2-7, with 7 bases fitting TRBD2. Per the germline V gene, CDR1 is MNHNS and CDR2 is SASEGT. Trimming removed 3 bases from V and 2 bases from J; junction bases left unmatched: 10. This CDR3 is built from 16 residues. CDR3 protein: CASSDGAGRGPYEQYF. CDR3 nucleotides: TGTGCCAGCAGTGATGGGGCAGGGAGGGGACCCTACGAGCAGTACTTC.

This chain links TRBV7-6 with TRBJ1-1; D is unclear. Deletions cut 2 bases from V and 6 bases from J, with 10 bases between. The CDR3 loop spans 13 amino acids. The germline V gene encodes CDR1 SGHVS and CDR2 FNYEAQ. CDR3 nucleotides: TGTGCCAGCAGCTTAACGGGGTCCGCTGAAGCTTTCTTT. The encoded protein is CASSLTGSAEAFF.

CDR3 in DNA: TGTGCCAGCAGTTTGGGCAGGGGTAAAGATACGCAGTATTTT. This translates into CASSLGRGKDTQYF. This chain connects TRBV27 to TRBJ2-3; weak D call: TRBD1 (6 bases). Per the germline V gene, CDR1 is MNHEY and CDR2 is SMNVEV (reference sequence). V was pared by 3 bases and J by 5 bases, with 12 bases between. There are 14 residues in the CDR3.

The V call is TRBV9, the J call TRBJ2-7; perhaps TRBD1 as D (6 bases). The V gene's germline CDR1 is SGDLS and CDR2 YYNGEE. This CDR3 has 13 amino acids. The V end lost 4 bases, the J end lost 5 bases, and 13 bases lay between the germline ends. The CDR3 reads CASSPNRADEQYF. Here the CDR3 DNA reads TGTGCCAGCAGCCCCAACAGGGCCGACGAGCAGTACTTC.

The V gene is TRBV7-9, the J gene TRBJ2-2, with 9 bases identical to TRBD1. Trimming at V came to 5 bases and at J to 3 bases, leaving 13 bases not matched to a gene. This CDR3 has 18 residues. Germline V lookup: CDR1 SEHNR, CDR2 FQNEAQ (reference sequence). CDR3: CASSILDSQGADTGELFF. The CDR3 nucleotides read TGTGCCAGCAGCATACTAGACTCACAGGGGGCGGACACCGGGGAGCTGTTTTTT.

In this sample, this clone turned up once. The rearrangement uses TRBV10-3 and TRBJ2-1, with 14 bases fitting TRBD2. Trimming cost V 4 bases and J 8 bases; bases outside gene matches: 4. Germline V lookup: CDR1 ENHRY, CDR2 SYGVKD. This CDR3 has 15 amino acids. The CDR3 protein is CAISGGLAGDHEQFF. The CDR3 DNA is TGTGCCATCAGTGGGGGACTAGCGGGAGATCATGAGCAGTTCTTC.

The chain is built from TRBV28 and TRBJ1-5; TRBD1 might be the D (6 bases). The CDR3 spans 16 residues. V lost 5 bases and J lost 6, with 20 bases in between. Germline loops: CDR1 MDHEN, CDR2 SYDVKM. The CDR3 DNA reads as TGTGCCAGCAGTCATCGACTTGGACAGTTAATTCAGCCCCAGCATTTT. Its protein is CASSHRLGQLIQPQHF.

The CDR3 sequence is CAWSATYEQYF. The CDR3, as DNA: TGTGCCTGGAGTGCGACCTACGAGCAGTACTTC. V and J are TRBV30 and TRBJ2-7; no clear D gene. Germline CDR1 and CDR2: GTSNPN and SVGIG (reference sequence). Trimming stripped 1 base from V and 2 bases from J, with 3 bases between. The CDR3 totals 11 residues.

Points on this clone: Other DNA sequences in the same sample also yield this CDR3. The V and J genes are TRBV28 and TRBJ1-1, with unresolved D. CDR3 length: 13 residues. V was cut by 5 bases and J by 0 bases, with 7 bases left in between. The germline V gene encodes CDR1 MDHEN and CDR2 SYDVKM. The CDR3 sequence is CASSPRMNTEAFF. The CDR3 DNA reads TGTGCCAGCAGTCCTAGGATGAACACTGAAGCTTTCTTT.

The chain carries TRBV27 and TRBJ1-4; TRBD1 might be the D (6 bases). The germline V gene has CDR1 MNHEY and CDR2 SMNVEV (reference sequence). V lost 2 bases, J lost 2 bases, and 18 bases lay in between. The CDR3 is 18 amino acids. CDR3: CASSLGSSGDTTNEKLFF. CDR3 DNA: TGTGCCAGCAGTTTAGGGTCGTCGGGGGACACGACTAATGAAAAACTGTTTTTT.

A few counts support this clone. J is TRBJ2-1 and V is TRBV11-2; 14 nucleotides line up with TRBD2. The CDR3 has 15 residues. Germline V lookup: CDR1 SGHAT, CDR2 FQNNGV. Trimming at V came to 1 base and at J to 7 bases, leaving 0 bases not matched to a gene. CDR3 region: CASSLGLAGGNEQFF. CDR3 coding DNA: TGTGCCAGCAGCTTAGGACTAGCGGGAGGGAATGAGCAGTTCTTC.